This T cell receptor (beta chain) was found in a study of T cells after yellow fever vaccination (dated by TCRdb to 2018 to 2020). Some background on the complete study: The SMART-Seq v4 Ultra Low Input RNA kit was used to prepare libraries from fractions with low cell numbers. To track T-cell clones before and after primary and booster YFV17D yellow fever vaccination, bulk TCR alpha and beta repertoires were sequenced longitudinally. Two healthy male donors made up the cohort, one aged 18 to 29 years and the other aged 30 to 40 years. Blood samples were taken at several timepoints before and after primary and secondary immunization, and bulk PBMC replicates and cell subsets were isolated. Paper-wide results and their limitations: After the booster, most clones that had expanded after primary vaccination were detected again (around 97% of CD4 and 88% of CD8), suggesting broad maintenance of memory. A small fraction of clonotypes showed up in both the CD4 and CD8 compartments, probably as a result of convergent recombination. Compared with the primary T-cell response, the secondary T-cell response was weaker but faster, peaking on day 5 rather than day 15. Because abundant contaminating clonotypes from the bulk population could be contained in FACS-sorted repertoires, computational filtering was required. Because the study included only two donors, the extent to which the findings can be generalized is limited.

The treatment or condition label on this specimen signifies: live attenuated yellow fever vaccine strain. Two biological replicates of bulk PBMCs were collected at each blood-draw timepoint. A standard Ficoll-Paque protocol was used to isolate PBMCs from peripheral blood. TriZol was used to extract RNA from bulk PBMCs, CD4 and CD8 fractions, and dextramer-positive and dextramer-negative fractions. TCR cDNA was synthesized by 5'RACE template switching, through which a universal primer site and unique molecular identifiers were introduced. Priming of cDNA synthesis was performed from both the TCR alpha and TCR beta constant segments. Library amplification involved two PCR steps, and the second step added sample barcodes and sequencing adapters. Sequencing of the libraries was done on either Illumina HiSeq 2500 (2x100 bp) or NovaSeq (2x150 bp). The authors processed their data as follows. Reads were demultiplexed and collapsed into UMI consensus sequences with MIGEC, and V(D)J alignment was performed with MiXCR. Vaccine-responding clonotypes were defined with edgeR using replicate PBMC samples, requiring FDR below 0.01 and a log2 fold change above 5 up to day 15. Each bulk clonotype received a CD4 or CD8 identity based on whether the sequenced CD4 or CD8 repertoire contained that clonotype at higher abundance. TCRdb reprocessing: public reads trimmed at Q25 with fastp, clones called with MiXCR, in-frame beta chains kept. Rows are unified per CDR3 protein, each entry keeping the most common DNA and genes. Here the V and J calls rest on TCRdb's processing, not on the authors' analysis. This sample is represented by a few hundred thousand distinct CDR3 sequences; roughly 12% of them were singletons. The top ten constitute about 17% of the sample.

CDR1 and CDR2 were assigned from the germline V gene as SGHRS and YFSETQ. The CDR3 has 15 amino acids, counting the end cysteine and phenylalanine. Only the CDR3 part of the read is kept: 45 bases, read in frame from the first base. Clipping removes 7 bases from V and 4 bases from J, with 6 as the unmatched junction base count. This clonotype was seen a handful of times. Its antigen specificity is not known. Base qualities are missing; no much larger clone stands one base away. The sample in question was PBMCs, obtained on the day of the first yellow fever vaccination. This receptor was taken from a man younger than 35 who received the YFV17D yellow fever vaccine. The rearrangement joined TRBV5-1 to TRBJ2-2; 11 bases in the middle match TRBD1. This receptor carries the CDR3 CASARTGGSTGELFF. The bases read TGCGCCAGCGCGCGGACAGGGGGCAGCACCGGGGAGCTGTTTTTT.